Following are 14 T cell receptor beta chains from one sample sequenced in a study of T cell responses to AZD1222 COVID-19 vaccine. Repertoires were generated with immunoSEQ multiplex PCR, while TCRdb's copy carries only in-frame clones and drops some. The sample has 90,000 to 150,000 clones, about 88% seen once. Sequenced here: peripheral blood, sampled on day 0 of AZD1222 vaccination. The receptors were gathered from an adult in good health.

The V call is TRBV15, the J call TRBJ1-2; possibly TRBD1 for D (6 bases). CDR3 length equals 14 residues. The germline V and J ends were trimmed by 4 bases and 6 bases, with 15 bases remaining between them. In germline, CDR1 is LNHNV, CDR2 YYDKDF (reference sequence). The CDR3, as DNA: TGTGCCACCAGCACTTTACATCCAGGGGATGGCTACACCTTC. Translated: CATSTLHPGDGYTF. The whole variable domain, remainder taken from reference TRBV15 and TRBJ1-2, is DAMVIQNPRYQVTQFGKPVTLSCSQTLNHNVMYWYQQKSSQAPKLLFHYYDKDFNNEADTPDNFQSRRPNTSFCFLDIRSPGLGDTAMYLCATSTLHPGDGYTFGSGTRLTVV.

The CDR3 bases are TGCGCCAGCAGAACCGGGGGCTCTGGGGCCAACGTCCTGACTTTC. It codes for CASRTGGSGANVLTF. This chain joins TRBV4-1 and TRBJ2-6; D may be TRBD2 (6 bases). This CDR3 contains 15 residues. Per the germline V gene, CDR1 is MGHRA and CDR2 is YSYEKL. Trimming shortened V by 6 bases and J by 0 bases, and 9 bases separated the two germline ends.

The chain joins TRBV6-5 to TRBJ1-1; maybe TRBD1 (5 bases). This CDR3 comprises 16 residues. The germline V gene has CDR1 MNHEY and CDR2 SVGAGI. V gave up 1 base and J gave up 1 base, with 13 bases separating them. CDR3 coding DNA: TGTGCCAGCAGTTACTTTGGGGAGGGGCGGAACACTGAAGCTTTCTTT. This encodes CASSYFGEGRNTEAFF.

For the CDR3, the DNA is TGTGCCACCAGTGATTATTTGGGGACTAGTCGCAATGAGCAGTTCTTC. It translates to CATSDYLGTSRNEQFF. This chain connects TRBV24-1 to TRBJ2-1, with 8 bases matching TRBD2. Germline loops: CDR1 KGHDR, CDR2 SFDVKD. The V and J ends lost 2 bases and 6 bases, in that order; junction bases with no gene match: 8. This CDR3 contains 16 residues.

The rearrangement links TRBV27 to TRBJ2-7; 11 positions agree with TRBD1. After removal of 8 bases from V and 2 bases from J, the junction contained 5 bases not matched to a gene. Germline lookup yields CDR1 MNHEY and CDR2 SMNVEV (reference sequence). The CDR3 runs to 14 residues. The CDR3 DNA sequence: TGTGCCAGCGCCCGGGACAGGGGGGCCTACGAGCAGTACTTC. Translation: CASARDRGAYEQYF.

This clone showed up just a few times. This chain links TRBV7-8 with TRBJ1-5; TRBD1 matches 8 bases. The CDR3 extends over 14 amino acids. V shed 5 bases, J shed 4 bases, and the junction held 4 bases outside the gene matches. Germline loops: CDR1 SGHVS, CDR2 FQNEAQ. The CDR3 nucleotides are TGTGCCAGCAGCATAGGGACAGGTAATCAGCCCCAGCATTTT. Encoded protein: CASSIGTGNQPQHF.

This clone was observed once. V and J are TRBV28 and TRBJ2-7; TRBD1 or TRBD2 may be the D gene (6 bases each). With 10 bases removed from V and 6 bases from J, the gap between germline ends came to 16 bases. Per germline, CDR1 MDHEN and CDR2 SYDVKM. This CDR3 has 12 residues. Written as DNA, the CDR3 is TGTGCCACCATAAAACAGGGACTCGAGCAGTACTTC. Amino acids: CATIKQGLEQYF.

Here the CDR3 DNA reads TGTGCCAGCAGTTGGGACAGGGGTGATGAAAAACTGTTTTTT. Its translation is CASSWDRGDEKLFF. The genes are TRBV2 and TRBJ1-4, with 10 nucleotides matching TRBD1. There are 14 residues in the CDR3. The V gene end was trimmed by 5 bases and the J gene end by 6 bases; junction bases not matched to a gene: 3. CDR1 is SNHLY and CDR2 is FYNNEI in the germline V gene.

This chain connects TRBV28 to TRBJ2-1; D gene unclear. The CDR3 has 13 amino acids. Trimming pared 6 bases from V and 15 bases from J, leaving 21 bases between. Germline assignment: CDR1 MDHEN and CDR2 SYDVKM. The CDR3 reads CASSIPNPVLPFF. The CDR3 nucleotides read TGTGCCAGCAGCATACCTAACCCTGTATTGCCGTTCTTC.

About this clone itself: This specimen includes other DNA sequences encoding the same CDR3. The gene calls are TRBV5-4 and TRBJ1-5; D perhaps matches TRBD1 (6 bases). The ends were cut back, 2 bases at V and 2 bases at J, with 11 bases in the middle. The CDR3 extends over 15 amino acids. Germline values: CDR1 SGHNT, CDR2 YYREEE (reference sequence). The chain's CDR3 is CASSLQGLGNQPQHF. CDR3 sequence (DNA): TGTGCCAGCAGCTTACAGGGATTGGGCAATCAGCCCCAGCATTTT.

J is TRBJ2-1 and V is TRBV29-1; TRBD1 matches 10 bases. V gave up 4 bases and J gave up 6 bases; unmatched junction bases: 6. Looked up from germline, CDR1 is SQVTM and CDR2 is ANQGSEA. This CDR3 has 14 residues. The CDR3 spells CSVAGTGAPNEQFF. CDR3 nucleotide sequence: TGCAGCGTTGCCGGGACAGGGGCCCCCAATGAGCAGTTCTTC.

The chain is built from TRBV19 and TRBJ1-2; weak D call: TRBD1 (6 bases). Germline V CDR1 and CDR2: LNHDA, SQIVND (reference sequence). Deletions cut 2 bases from V and 8 bases from J, with 15 bases between. The CDR3 is made up of 14 amino acids. The CDR3 loop reads CASSIQAVGGGYTF. The CDR3 bases are TGTGCCAGTAGTATACAGGCAGTGGGGGGCGGCTACACCTTC.

This chain connects TRBV11-2 to TRBJ2-2, with D uncertain. Germline-derived CDR1 and CDR2 are SGHAT and FQNNGV. V gave up 1 base and J gave up 3 bases, with 3 bases separating them. The CDR3 length is 13 residues. The CDR3 sequence: CASSLGYTGELFF. In DNA, the CDR3 is TGTGCCAGCAGCTTAGGGTACACCGGGGAGCTGTTTTTT.

This clone has a single count. V and J are TRBV12-3 or TRBV12-4 and TRBJ2-3; D may be TRBD1 or TRBD2 (5 bases each). V lost 6 bases, J lost 6 bases, and 13 bases lay in between. CDR3 length equals 13 residues. The CDR3 spells CASRGPGADTQYF. The CDR3 DNA sequence: TGTGCCAGCAGGGGACCCGGCGCGGATACGCAGTATTTT.